This T cell receptor beta chain was found in a study of T cell responses to AZD1222 COVID-19 vaccine. Assay used: immunoSEQ multiplex PCR; TCRdb lists only in-frame clones, some missing. The table has under 130,000 clones, approximately 88% seen once; the top ten hold approximately 22%. About this clone: Its antigen is unknown.

Findings of the study overall: Baseline seropositivity characterized only a handful of AZD1222 recipients.

Between the trimmed V and J ends, which lost 0 bases and 2 bases, there was a span of 7 bases. Per the germline V gene, CDR1 is SEHNR and CDR2 is FQNEAQ (reference sequence). This CDR3 has 14 residues. Sample: peripheral blood, taken on day 0 of AZD1222 vaccination. The receptor was isolated from an adult in good health. The chain uses TRBV7-9 and TRBJ1-1; no reliable D call. CDR3 DNA sequence: TGTGCCAGCAGCTTAGCGGCGTCAAACACTGAAGCTTTCTTT. It yields the protein CASSLAASNTEAFF. The full variable domain, with the rest looked up from reference TRBV7-9 and TRBJ1-1, is DTGVSQNPRHKITKRGQNVTFRCDPISEHNRLYWYRQTLGQGPEFLTYFQNEAQLEKSRLLSDRFSAERPKGSFSTLEIQRTEQGDSAMYLCASSLAASNTEAFFGQGTRLTVV.